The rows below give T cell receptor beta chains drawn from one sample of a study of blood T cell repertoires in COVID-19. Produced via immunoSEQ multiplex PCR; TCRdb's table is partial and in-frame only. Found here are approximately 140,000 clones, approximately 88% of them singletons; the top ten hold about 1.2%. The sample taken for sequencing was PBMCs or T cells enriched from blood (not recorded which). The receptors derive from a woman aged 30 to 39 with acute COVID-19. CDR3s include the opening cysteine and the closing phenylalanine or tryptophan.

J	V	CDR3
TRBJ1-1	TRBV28	CASRAERITFF
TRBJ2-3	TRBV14	CASSPGDSMTDTQYF
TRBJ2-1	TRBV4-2	CASSQGQGLDEQFF
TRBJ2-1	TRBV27	CASSPNGRDYNEQFF
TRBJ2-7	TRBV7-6	CASSLEAGDVGNEQYF
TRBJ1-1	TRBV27	CASRRQGAAEAFF
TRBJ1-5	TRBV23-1	CASSQHASGTGNRGNQPQHF
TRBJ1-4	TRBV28	CASSLRDGRDRFF
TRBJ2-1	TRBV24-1	CATSDSTSPAYNEQFF
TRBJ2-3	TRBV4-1	CASSQDLVQDTQYF
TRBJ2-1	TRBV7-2	CASSLGPAGVINEQFF
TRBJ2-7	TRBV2	CASSEPGQGIEQYF
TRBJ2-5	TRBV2	CASSTHFTSGTPRETQYF
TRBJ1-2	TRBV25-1	CASSDQGNYGYTF
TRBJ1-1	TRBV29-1	CSAPGQGYEAFF
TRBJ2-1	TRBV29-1	CSVVSSESSYNEQFF
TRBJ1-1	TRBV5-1	CASSLVASDTEAFF
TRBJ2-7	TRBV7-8	CASSLDPGTSYEQYF
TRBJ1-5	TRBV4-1	CASSQVRGGDQPQHF
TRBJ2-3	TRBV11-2	CASSTRDRGTDTQYF
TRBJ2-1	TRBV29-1	CSVVGGRGSYNEQFF
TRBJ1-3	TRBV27	CASSLRPGQGNTIYF
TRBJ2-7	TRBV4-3	CASSQEETGGYEQYF
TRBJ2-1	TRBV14	CASSQEGAYNEQFF
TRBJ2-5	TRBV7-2	CASSEAGQETQYF
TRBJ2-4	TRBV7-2	CASSLAGPPGGVTKNIQYF
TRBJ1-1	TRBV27	CASSLSDPGHIMNTEAFF
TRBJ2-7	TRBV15	CATSRMQAGEQYF
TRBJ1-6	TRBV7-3	CASSPAGRGYSPLHF
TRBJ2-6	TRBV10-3	CAISELQGRSGANVLTF
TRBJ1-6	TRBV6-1	CASSRDSYNSPLHF
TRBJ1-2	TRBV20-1	CSGPGGYGYTF
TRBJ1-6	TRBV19	CASSIDGQDSPLHF
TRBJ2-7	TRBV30	CARPWGLAGGGRDEQYF
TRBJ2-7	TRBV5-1	CASSLGLAGSSYEQYF
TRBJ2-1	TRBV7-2	CASSLGRASYNEQFF
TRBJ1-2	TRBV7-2	CASSLDFFYGYTF
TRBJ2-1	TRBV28	CASSLSPSGSFEQFF
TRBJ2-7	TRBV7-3	CASSLLAGHEQYF
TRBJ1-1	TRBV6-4	CASSAKTLRDRGHTEAFF
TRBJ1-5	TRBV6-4	CASSAEGGNQPQHF
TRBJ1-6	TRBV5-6	CASSPAGADSPLHF
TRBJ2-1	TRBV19	CASSIALYNEQFF
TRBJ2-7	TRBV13	CASSAGDREQYF
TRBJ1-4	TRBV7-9	CASSFGGTGVEKLFF
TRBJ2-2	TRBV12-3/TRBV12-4	CASSYRDTGELFF
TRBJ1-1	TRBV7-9	CASSPIRDNTEAFF
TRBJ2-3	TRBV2	CASSDTPGNPADTQYF
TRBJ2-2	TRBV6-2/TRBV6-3	CASSQLAGGAGELFF
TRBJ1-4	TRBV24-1	CATSAGPDTVGEKLFF
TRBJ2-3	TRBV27	CASSFYGRAVGADTQYF
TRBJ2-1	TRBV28	CASTAGLSYNEQFF
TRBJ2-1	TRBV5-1	CASSLADLTSGRVRSSYNEQFF